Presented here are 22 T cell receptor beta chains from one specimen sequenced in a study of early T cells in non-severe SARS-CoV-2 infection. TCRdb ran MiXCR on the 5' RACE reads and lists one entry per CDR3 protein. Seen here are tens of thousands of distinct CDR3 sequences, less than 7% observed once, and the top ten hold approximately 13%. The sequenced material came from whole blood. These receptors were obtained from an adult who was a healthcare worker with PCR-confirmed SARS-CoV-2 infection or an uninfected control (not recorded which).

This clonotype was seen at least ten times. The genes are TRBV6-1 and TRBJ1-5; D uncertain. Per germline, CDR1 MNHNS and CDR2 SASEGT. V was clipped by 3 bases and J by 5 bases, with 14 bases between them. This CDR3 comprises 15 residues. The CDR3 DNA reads TGTGCCAGCAGTGAGGTCACCAGGTACGATCAGCCCCAGCATTTT. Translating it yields CASSEVTRYDQPQHF.

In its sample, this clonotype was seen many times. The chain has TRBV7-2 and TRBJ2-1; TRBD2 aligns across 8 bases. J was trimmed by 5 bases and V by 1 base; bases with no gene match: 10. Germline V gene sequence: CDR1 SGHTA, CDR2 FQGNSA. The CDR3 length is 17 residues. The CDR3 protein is CASSLGGAGASHNEQFF. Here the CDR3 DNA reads TGTGCCAGCAGCTTAGGAGGAGCGGGGGCCTCTCACAATGAGCAGTTCTTC.

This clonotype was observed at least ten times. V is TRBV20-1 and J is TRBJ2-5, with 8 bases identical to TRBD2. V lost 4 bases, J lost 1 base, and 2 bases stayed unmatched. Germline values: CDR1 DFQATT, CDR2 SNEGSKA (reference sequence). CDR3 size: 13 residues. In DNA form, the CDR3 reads TGCAGTGCTATGCGGGGGGTCCAAGAGACCCAGTACTTC. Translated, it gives CSAMRGVQETQYF.

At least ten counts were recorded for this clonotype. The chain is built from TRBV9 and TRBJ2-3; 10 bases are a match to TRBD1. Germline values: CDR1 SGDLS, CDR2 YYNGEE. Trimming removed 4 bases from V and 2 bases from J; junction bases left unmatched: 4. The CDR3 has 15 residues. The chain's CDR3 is CASSSGQGDTDTQYF. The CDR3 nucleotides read TGTGCCAGCAGCTCCGGACAGGGGGACACAGATACGCAGTATTTT. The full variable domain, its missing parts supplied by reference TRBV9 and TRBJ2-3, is DSGVTQTPKHLITATGQRVTLRCSPRSGDLSVYWYQQSLDQGLQFLIQYYNGEERAKGNILERFSAQQFPDLHSELNLSSLELGDSALYFCASSSGQGDTDTQYFGPGTRLTVL.

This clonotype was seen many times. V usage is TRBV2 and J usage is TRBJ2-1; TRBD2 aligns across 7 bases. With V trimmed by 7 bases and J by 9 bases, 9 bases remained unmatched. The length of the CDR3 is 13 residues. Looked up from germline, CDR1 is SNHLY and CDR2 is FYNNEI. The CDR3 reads CASTLAERVEQFF. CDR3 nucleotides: TGTGCCAGCACCCTAGCGGAGCGGGTTGAGCAGTTCTTC.

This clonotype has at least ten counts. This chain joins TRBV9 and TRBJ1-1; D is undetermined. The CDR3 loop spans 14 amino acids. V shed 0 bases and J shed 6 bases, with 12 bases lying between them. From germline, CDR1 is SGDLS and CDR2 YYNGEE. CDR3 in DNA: TGTGCCAGCAGCGTAGACTCGGTCTCCGCTGAAGCTTTCTTT. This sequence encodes CASSVDSVSAEAFF.

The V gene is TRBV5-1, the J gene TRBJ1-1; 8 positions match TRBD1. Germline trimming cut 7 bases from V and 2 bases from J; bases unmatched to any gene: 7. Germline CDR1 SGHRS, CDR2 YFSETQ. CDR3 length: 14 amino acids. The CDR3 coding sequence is TGCGCCAGCGGACGCGGGACAGGAAACACTGAAGCTTTCTTT. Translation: CASGRGTGNTEAFF.

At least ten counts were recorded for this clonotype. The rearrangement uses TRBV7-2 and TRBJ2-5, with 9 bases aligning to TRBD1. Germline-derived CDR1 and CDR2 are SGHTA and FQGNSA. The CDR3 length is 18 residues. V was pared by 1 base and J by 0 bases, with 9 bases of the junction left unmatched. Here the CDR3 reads CASSLVAGTGWDQETQYF. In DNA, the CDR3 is TGTGCCAGCAGCTTAGTCGCGGGGACAGGGTGGGACCAAGAGACCCAGTACTTC. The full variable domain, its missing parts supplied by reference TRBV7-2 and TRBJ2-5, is GAGVSQSPSNKVTEKGKDVELRCDPISGHTALYWYRQSLGQGLEFLIYFQGNSAPDKSGLPSDRFSAERTGGSVSTLTIQRTQQEDSAVYLCASSLVAGTGWDQETQYFGPGTRLLVL.

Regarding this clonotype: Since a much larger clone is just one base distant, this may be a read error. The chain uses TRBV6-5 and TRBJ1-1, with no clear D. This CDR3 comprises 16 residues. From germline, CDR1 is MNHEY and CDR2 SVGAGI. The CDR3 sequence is CVSSYSWRVWNTEAFF. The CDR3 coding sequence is TGTGTCAGCAGTTACTCGTGGCGGGTGTGGAACACTGAAGCTTTCTTT.

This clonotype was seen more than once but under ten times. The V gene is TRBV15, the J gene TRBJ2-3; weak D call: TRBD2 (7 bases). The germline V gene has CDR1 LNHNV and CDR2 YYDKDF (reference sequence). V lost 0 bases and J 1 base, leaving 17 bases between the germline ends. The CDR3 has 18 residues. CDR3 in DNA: TGTGCCACCAGCAGAGATGAGGGGGGGCCTCCCGGCACAGATACGCAGTATTTT. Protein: CATSRDEGGPPGTDTQYF.

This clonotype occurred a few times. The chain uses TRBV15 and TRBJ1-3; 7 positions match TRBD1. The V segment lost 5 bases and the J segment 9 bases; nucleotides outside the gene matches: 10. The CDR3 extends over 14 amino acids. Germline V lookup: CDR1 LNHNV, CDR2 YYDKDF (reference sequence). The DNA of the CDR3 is TGTGCCACCAGCCCTAACAGGGGAAGCGCCACCATATATTTT. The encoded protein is CATSPNRGSATIYF.

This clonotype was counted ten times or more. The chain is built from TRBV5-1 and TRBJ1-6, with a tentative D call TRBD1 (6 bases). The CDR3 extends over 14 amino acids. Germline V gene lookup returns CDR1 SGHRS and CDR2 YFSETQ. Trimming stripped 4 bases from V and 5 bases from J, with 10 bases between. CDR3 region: CASSPGQNNSPLHF. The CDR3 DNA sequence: TGCGCCAGCAGCCCGGGACAAAATAATTCACCCCTCCACTTT.

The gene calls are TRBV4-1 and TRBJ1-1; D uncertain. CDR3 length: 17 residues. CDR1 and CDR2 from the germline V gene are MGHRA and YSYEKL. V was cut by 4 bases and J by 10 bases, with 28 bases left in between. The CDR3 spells CASSPVGFGERTWVAFF. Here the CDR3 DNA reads TGCGCCAGCAGCCCTGTCGGTTTCGGCGAAAGGACGTGGGTAGCTTTCTTT.

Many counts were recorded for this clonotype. The CDR3 sequence is CSVEVGFGTEAFF. The DNA of the CDR3 is TGCAGCGTTGAGGTCGGGTTTGGGACTGAAGCTTTCTTT. The chain has TRBV29-1 and TRBJ1-1; no clear D gene. V was clipped by 3 bases and J by 5 bases, with 13 bases between them. CDR1 and CDR2 from the germline V gene are SQVTM and ANQGSEA. The CDR3 is made up of 13 amino acids.

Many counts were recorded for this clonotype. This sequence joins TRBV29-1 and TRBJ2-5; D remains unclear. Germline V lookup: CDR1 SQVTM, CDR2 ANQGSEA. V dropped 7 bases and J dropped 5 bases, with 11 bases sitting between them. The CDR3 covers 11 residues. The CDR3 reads CSGGPKETQYF. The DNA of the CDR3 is TGCAGCGGAGGACCCAAGGAGACCCAGTACTTC.

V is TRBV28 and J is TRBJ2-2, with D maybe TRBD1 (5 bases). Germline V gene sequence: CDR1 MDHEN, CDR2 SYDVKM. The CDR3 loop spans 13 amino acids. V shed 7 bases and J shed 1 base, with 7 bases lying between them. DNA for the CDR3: TGTGCCAGCAACCAGGGGAACACCGGGGAGCTGTTTTTT. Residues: CASNQGNTGELFF.

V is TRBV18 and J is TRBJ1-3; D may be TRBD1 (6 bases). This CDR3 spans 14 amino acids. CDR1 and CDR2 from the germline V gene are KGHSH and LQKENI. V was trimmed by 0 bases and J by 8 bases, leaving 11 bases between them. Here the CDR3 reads CASSPPQGTYTIYF. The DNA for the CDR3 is TGTGCCAGCTCACCACCCCAGGGGACATACACCATATATTTT.

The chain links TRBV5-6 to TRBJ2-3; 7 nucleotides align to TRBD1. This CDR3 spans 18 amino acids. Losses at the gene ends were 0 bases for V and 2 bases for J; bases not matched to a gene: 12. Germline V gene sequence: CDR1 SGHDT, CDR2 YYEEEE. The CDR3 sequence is CASSLGDRRPKPTDTQYF. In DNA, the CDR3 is TGTGCCAGCAGCTTGGGGGACAGAAGGCCCAAACCCACAGATACGCAGTATTTT.

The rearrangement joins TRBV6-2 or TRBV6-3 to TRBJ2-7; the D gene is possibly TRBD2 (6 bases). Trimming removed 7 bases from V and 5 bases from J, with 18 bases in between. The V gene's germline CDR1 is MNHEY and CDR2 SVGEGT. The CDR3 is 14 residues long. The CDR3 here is CASTPGEPTDEQYF. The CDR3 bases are TGTGCCAGCACCCCGGGAGAACCGACGGACGAGCAGTACTTC.

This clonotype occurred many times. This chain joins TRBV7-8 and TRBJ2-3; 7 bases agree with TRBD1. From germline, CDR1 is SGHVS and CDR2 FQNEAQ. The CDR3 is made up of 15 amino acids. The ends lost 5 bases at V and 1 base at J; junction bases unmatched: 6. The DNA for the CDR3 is TGTGCCAGCAGCCCTGACAGGGCCGGCACAGATACGCAGTATTTT. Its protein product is CASSPDRAGTDTQYF.

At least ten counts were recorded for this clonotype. The CDR3 reads CASSSSDRGLRQETQYF. For the CDR3, the DNA is TGTGCCAGCAGTTCGTCGGACAGGGGGCTTCGGCAAGAGACCCAGTACTTC. The J gene is TRBJ2-5, the V gene TRBV12-3 or TRBV12-4; TRBD1 agrees at 11 bases. The CDR3 totals 17 residues. With 4 bases clipped from V and 2 bases from J, the junction kept 9 bases outside the gene matches.

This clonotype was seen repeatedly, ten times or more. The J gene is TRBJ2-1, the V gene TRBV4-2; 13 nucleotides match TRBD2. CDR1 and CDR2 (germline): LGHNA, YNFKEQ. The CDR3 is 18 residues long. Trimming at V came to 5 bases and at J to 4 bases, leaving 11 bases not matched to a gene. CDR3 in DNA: TGTGCCAGCAGCTACCAGACTAGCGGGGGGCCTTCTTACAATGAGCAGTTCTTC. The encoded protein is CASSYQTSGGPSYNEQFF.